This T cell receptor beta chain was sequenced during a study of T cell responses to AZD1222 COVID-19 vaccine. Method: immunoSEQ multiplex PCR; TCRdb's copy keeps in-frame clones and lacks some. The table shows 150,000 to 200,000 clones, with over 90% occurring only once. Trimming shortened V by 1 base and J by 4 bases, and 7 bases separated the two germline ends. CDR1 and CDR2 (germline): LGHDT, YNNKEL (reference sequence). The CDR3 is made up of 13 amino acids. The material was peripheral blood, obtained on day 0 of AZD1222 vaccination. The chain uses TRBV3-1 (or the pseudogene TRBV3-2) and TRBJ1-1; D is unresolved. The TCR sequence derives from an adult in good health. The chain's CDR3 is CASSQVAGTEAFF. CDR3 DNA: TGTGCCAGCAGCCAAGTGGCGGGCACTGAAGCTTTCTTT.